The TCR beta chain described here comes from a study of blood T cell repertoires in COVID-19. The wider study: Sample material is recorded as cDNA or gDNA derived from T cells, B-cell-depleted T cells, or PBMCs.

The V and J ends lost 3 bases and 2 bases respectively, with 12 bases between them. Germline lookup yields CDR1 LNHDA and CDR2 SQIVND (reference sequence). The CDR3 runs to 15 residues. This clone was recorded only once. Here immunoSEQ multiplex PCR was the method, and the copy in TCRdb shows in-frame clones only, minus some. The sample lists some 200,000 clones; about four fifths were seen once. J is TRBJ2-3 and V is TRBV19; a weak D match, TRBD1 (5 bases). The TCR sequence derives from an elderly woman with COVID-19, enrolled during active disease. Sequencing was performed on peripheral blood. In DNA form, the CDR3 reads TGTGCCAGTAGTATGGGGCTAGTCACCACAGATACGCAGTATTTT. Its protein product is CASSMGLVTTDTQYF.